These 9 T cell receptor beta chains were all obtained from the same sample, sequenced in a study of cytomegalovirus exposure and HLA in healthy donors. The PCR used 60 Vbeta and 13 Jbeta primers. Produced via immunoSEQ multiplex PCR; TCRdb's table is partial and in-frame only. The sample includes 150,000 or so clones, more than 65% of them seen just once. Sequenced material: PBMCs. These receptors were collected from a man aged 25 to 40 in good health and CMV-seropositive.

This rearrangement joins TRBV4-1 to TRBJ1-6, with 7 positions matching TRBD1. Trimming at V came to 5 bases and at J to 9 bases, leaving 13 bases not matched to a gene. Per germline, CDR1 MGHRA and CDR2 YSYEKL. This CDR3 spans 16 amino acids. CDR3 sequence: CASSNPTGASGSPLHF. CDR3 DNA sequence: TGCGCCAGCAGCAATCCCACAGGGGCGTCTGGTTCACCCCTCCACTTT.

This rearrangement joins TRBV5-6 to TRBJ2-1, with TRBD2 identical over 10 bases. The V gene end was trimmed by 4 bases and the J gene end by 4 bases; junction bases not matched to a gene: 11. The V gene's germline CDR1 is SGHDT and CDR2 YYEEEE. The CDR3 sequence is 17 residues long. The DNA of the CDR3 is TGTGCCAGCAGCAGCTGGAAGATAGCGGGAGGATACAATGAGCAGTTCTTC. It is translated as CASSSWKIAGGYNEQFF.

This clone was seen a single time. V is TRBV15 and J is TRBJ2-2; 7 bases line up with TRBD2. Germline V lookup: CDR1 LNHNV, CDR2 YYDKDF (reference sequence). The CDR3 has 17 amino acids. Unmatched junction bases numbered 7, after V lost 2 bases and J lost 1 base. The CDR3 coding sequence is TGTGCCACCAGCAGAACTAGCGATGACAGGAACACCGGGGAGCTGTTTTTT. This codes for CATSRTSDDRNTGELFF.

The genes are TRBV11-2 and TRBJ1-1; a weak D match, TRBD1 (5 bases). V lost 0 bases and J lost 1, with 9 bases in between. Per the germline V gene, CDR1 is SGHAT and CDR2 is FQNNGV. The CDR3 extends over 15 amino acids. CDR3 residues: CASSLDPGENTEAFF. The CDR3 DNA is TGTGCCAGCAGCTTAGATCCGGGGGAGAACACTGAAGCTTTCTTT.

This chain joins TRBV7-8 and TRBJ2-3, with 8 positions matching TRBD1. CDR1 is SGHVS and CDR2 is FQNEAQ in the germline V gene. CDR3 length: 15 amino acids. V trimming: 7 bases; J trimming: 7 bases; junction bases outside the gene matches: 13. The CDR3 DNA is TGTGCCAGCACCCTCCTGGGGACAGGAATAAATACGCAGTATTTT. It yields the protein CASTLLGTGINTQYF.

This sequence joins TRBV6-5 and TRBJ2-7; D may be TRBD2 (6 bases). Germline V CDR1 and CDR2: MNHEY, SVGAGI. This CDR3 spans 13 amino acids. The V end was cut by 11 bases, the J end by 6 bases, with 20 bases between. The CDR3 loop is CAFGGEGAGEQYF. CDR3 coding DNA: TGTGCCTTCGGCGGGGAAGGGGCTGGCGAGCAGTACTTC.

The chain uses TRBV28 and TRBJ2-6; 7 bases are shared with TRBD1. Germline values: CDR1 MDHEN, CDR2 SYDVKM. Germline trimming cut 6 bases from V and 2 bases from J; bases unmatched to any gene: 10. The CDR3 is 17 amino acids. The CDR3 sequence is CASSNRQGKAGANVLTF. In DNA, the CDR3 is TGTGCCAGCAGCAACCGACAGGGAAAGGCTGGGGCCAACGTCCTGACTTTC.

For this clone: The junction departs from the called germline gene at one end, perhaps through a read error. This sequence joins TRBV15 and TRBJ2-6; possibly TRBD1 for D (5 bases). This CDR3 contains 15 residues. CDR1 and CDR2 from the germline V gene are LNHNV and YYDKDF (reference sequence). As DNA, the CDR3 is TGTGCCACCCCCTGGGGTTATTCTGGGGCCAACGGCCTGACTTTC. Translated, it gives CATPWGYSGANGLTF.

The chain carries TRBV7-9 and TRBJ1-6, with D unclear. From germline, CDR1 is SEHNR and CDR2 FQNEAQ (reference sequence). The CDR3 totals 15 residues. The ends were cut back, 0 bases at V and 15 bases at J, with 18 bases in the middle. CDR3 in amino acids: CASSLAVAGSTGLHF. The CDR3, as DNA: TGTGCCAGCAGCTTAGCAGTGGCAGGATCCACTGGCCTCCACTTT.